The present T cell receptor beta chain was sequenced within a study of T cells in narcolepsy. Whole-study context: Donors had narcolepsy type 1 or type 2, or were healthy controls. Notes on the study in general: In some patient and control memory CD4+ samples, autoreactive clones were absent. HCRT-specific and TRIB2-specific autoreactive clonotypes appeared among same-patient CSF and blood CD4+ clonotypes. Reportedly, autoreactive clonotypes were serially detected in patients' blood but not controls'.

Remarks on this clone: Its antigen is still unknown. Other DNA sequences from this sample encode an identical CDR3 as well.

The assay was immunoSEQ multiplex PCR, and TCRdb's table has in-frame clones only and misses some. The table has approximately 30,000 clones, approximately 80% seen once; the top ten hold about 1.3%. Germline lookup yields CDR1 SEHNR and CDR2 FQNEAQ (reference sequence). The CDR3 has 17 residues. V was pared by 4 bases and J by 1 base, with 17 bases between. This receptor was identified in a human donor with narcolepsy. Input material: CD45RA- memory CD4+ T cells from PBMCs. The chain is built from TRBV7-9 and TRBJ2-1, with a tentative D call TRBD1 (8 bases). CDR3 sequence (DNA): TGTGCCAGCAGCTCCCAAAAACAGGGGGGGTCCTACAATGAGCAGTTCTTC. Amino acids: CASSSQKQGGSYNEQFF.